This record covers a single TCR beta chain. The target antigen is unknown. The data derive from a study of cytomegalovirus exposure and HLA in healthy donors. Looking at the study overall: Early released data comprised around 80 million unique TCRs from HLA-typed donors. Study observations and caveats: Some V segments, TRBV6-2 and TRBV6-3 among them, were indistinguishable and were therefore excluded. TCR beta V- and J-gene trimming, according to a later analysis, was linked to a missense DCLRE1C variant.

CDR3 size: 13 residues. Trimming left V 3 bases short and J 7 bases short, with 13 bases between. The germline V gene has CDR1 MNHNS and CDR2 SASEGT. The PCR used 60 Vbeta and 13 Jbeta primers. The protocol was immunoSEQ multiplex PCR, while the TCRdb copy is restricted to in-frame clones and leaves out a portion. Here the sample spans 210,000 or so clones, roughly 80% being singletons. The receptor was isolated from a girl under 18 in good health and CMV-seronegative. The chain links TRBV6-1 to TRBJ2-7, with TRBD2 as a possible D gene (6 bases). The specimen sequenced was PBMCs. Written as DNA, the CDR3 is TGTGCCAGCAGTGATAGGAGGGCTTGGGAGCAGTACTTC. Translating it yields CASSDRRAWEQYF.